This TCR beta chain originates from a study of blood T cell repertoires in COVID-19. Profiled with immunoSEQ multiplex PCR; TCRdb holds only in-frame clones, not every one. The repertoire holds hundreds of thousands of clones, with 88% as singletons. V gave up 6 bases and J gave up 9 bases, with 15 bases separating them. CDR1 and CDR2 from the germline V gene are MDHEN and SYDVKM. There are 13 residues in the CDR3. The sequencing sample was made of peripheral blood. The receptor comes from a woman in her twenties or thirties with COVID-19, enrolled during active disease. The chain links TRBV28 to TRBJ2-1; D is possibly TRBD2 (5 bases). The DNA of the CDR3 is TGTGCCAGCAGGATCCTCGCGGGCGCTGAGCAGTTCTTC. Protein: CASRILAGAEQFF. Supplemented by reference TRBV28 and TRBJ2-1, the full variable domain reads DVKVTQSSRYLVKRTGEKVFLECVQDMDHENMFWYRQDPGLGLRLIYFSYDVKMKEKGDIPEGYSVSREKKERFSLILESASTNQTSMYLCASRILAGAEQFFGPGTRLTVL.